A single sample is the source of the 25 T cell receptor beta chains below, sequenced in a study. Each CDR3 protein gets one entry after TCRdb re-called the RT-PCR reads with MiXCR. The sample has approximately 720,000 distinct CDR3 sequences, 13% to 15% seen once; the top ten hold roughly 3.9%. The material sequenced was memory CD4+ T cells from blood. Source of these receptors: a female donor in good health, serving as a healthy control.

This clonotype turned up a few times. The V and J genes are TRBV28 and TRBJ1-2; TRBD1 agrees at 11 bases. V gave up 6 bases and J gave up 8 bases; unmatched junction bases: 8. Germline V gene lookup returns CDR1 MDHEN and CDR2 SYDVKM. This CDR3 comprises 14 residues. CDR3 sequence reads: CASRRGQGAFGYTF. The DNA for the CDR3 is TGTGCCAGCAGGCGAGGACAGGGGGCATTCGGCTACACCTTC.

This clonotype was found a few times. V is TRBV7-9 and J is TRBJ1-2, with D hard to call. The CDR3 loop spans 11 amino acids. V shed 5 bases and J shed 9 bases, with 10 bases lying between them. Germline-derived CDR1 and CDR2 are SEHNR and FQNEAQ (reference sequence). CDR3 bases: TGTGCCAGCAGCAACACGGGGAGCTACACCTTC. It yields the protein CASSNTGSYTF.

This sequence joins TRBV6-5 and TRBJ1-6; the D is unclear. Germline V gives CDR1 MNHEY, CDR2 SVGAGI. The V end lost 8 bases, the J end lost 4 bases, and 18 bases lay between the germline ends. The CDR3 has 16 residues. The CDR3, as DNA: TGTGCCAGCCGAAGGACGGCTAGCAATTATAATTCACCCCTCCACTTT. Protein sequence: CASRRTASNYNSPLHF.

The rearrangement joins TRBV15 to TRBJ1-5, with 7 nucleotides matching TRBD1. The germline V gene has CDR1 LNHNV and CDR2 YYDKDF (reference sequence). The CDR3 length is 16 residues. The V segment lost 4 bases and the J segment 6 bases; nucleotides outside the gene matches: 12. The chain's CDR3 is CATSKGIQGVSQPQHF. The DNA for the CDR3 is TGTGCCACCAGCAAAGGTATTCAGGGGGTGAGTCAGCCCCAGCATTTT.

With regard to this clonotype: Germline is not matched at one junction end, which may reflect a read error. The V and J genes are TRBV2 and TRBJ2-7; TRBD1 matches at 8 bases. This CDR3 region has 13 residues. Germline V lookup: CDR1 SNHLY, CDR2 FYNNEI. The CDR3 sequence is CASSRGKDREQYF. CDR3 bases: TGTGCCAGCAGTCGAGGCAAGGACAGGGAGCAATACTTC.

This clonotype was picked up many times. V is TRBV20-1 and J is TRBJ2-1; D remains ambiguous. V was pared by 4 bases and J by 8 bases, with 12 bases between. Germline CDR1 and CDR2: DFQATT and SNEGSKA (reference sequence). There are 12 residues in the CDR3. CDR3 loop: CSAKYQPYEQFF. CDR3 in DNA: TGCAGTGCTAAGTACCAGCCCTATGAGCAGTTCTTC.

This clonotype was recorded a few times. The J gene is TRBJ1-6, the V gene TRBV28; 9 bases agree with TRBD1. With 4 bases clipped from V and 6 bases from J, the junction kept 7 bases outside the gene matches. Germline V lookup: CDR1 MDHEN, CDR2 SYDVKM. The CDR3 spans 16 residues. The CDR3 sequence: CASSSVGTGLNSPLHF. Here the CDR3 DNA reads TGTGCCAGCAGTTCCGTCGGGACAGGGCTTAATTCACCCCTCCACTTT.

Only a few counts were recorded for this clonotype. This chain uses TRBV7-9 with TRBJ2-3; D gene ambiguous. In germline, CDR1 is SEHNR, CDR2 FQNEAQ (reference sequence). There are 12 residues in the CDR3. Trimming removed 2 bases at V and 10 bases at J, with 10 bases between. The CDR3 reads CASSLQQPAQYF. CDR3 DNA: TGTGCCAGCAGCTTACAACAGCCGGCGCAGTATTTT.

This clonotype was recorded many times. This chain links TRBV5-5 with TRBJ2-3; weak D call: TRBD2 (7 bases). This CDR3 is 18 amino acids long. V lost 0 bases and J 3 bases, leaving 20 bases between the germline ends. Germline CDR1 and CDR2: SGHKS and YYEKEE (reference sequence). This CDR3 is CASSLAGGPVSKTDTQYF. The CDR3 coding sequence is TGTGCCAGCAGCTTGGCCGGGGGGCCGGTATCGAAGACAGATACGCAGTATTTT.

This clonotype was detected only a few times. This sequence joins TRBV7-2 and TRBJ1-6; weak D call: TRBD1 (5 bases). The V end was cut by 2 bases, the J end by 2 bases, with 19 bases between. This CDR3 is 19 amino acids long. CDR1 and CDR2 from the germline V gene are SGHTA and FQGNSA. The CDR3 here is CASSLRPFGGETYNSPLHF. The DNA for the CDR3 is TGTGCCAGCAGCTTACGCCCTTTTGGGGGGGAGACCTATAATTCACCCCTCCACTTT.

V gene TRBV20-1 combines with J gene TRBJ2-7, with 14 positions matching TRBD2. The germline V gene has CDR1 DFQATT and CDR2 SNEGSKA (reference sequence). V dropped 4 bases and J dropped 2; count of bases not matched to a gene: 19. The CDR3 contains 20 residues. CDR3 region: CSAIDLGLAGGKTPTYEQYF. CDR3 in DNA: TGCAGTGCTATAGATCTTGGACTAGCGGGGGGTAAAACACCCACCTACGAGCAGTACTTC.

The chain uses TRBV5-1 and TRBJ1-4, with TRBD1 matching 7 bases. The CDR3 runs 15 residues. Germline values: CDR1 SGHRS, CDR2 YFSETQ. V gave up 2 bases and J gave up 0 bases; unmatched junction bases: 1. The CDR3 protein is CASSFQGATNEKLFF. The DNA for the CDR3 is TGCGCCAGCAGCTTCCAGGGGGCAACTAATGAAAAACTGTTTTTT.

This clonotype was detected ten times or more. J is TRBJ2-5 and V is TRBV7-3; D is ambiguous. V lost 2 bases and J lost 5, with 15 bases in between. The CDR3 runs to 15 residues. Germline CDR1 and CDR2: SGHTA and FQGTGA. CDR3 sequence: CASSLGSMEGETQYF. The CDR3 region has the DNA TGTGCCAGCAGCTTAGGGTCGATGGAAGGGGAGACCCAGTACTTC.

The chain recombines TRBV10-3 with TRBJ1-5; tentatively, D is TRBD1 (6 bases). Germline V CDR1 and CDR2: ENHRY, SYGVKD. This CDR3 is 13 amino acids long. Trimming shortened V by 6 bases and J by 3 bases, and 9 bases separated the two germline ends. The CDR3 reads CAIRGQSNQPQHF. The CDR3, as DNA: TGTGCCATCAGAGGACAGTCCAATCAGCCCCAGCATTTT.

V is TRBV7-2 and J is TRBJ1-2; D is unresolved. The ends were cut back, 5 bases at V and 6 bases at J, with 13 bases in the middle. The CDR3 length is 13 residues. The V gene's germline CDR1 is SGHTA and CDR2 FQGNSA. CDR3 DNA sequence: TGTGCCAGCAGCCCTACTCGGGTTGATGGCTACACCTTC. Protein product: CASSPTRVDGYTF.

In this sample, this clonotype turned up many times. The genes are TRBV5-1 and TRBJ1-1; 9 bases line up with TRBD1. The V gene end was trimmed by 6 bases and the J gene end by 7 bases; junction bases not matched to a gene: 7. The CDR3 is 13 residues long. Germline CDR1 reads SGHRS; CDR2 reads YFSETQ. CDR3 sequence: CASTGQGSSEAFF. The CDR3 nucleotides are TGCGCCAGCACTGGACAGGGGAGTAGTGAAGCTTTCTTT.

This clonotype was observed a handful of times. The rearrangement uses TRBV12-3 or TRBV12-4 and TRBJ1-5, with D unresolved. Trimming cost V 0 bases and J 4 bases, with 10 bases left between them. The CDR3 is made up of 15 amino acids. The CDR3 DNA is TGTGCCAGCAGTTTAGCGTTTTCAGGTAATCAGCCCCAGCATTTT. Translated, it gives CASSLAFSGNQPQHF.

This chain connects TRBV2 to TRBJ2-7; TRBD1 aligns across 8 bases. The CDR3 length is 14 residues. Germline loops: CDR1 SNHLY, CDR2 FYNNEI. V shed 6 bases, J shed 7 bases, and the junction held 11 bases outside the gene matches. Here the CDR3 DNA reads TGTGCCAGCAGAATAAGGACAGGGTTTGAGGAGCAGTACTTC. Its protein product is CASRIRTGFEEQYF.

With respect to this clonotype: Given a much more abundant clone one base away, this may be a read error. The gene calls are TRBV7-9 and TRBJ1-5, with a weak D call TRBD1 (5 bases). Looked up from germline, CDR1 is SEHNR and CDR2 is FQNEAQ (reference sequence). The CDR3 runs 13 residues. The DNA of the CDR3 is TGTGCCAGCAGCTCCTCCAGGGTTCAGCCCCAGCGTTTT. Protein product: CASSSSRVQPQRF.

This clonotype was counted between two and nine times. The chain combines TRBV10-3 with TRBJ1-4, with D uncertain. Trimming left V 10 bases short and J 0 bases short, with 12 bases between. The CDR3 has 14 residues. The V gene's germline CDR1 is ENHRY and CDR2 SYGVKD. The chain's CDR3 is CATTNSATNEKLFF. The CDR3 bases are TGTGCCACCACAAACAGTGCAACTAATGAAAAACTGTTTTTT.

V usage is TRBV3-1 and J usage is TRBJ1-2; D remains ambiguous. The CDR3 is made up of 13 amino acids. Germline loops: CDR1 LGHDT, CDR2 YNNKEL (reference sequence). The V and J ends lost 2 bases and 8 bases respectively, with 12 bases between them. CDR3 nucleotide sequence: TGTGCCAGCAGCCAACTGAGGGATCACGGCTACACCTTC. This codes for CASSQLRDHGYTF.

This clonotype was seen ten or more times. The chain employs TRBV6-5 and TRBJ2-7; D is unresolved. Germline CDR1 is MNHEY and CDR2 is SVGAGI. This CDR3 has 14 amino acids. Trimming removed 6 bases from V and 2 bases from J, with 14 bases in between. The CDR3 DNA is TGTGCCAGCAGCCTAGACACGTCCACCTACGAGCAGTACTTC. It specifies CASSLDTSTYEQYF.

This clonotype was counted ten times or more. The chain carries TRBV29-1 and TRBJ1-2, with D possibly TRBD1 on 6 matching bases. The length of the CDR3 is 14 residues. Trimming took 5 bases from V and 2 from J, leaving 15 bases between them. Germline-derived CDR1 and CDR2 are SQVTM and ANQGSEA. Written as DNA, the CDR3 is TGCAGCGTTCCCCGCGGGACAAGGAACTATGGCTACACCTTC. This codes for CSVPRGTRNYGYTF.

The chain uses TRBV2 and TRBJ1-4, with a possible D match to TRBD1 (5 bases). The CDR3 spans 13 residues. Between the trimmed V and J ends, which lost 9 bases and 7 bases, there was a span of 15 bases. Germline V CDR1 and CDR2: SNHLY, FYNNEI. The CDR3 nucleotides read TGTGCCAGAAGGCAGGGATGGGGTGAAAAACTGTTTTTT. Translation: CARRQGWGEKLFF.

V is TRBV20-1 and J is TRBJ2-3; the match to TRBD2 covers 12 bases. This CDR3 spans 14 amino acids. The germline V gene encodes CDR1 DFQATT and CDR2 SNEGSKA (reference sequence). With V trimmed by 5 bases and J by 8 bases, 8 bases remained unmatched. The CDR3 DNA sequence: TGCAGTGCTGACGGACTAGCGGGAAGTGGTACGCAGTATTTT. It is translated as CSADGLAGSGTQYF.